These 14 T cell receptor beta chains came from one sample sequenced in a study of T cells in Graves' hyperthyroidism and ophthalmopathy. Amplified regions were TCR beta CDR3 sequences from RNA transcripts. With the HTBI primer set, the TCR CDR3 went through a first round of RT-PCR. TCRdb re-called the multiplex PCR reads with MiXCR, one entry per CDR3 protein. Of 480,000 or so distinct CDR3 sequences listed, over 35% are singletons. The sequenced material came from peripheral blood or thyroid tissue (not recorded which). These receptors were collected from an adult woman with Graves' disease, either hyperthyroidism or ophthalmopathy (not recorded which).

Ten or more counts support this clonotype. The chain uses TRBV2 and TRBJ1-4; D is uncertain. Germline V gene data show CDR1 as SNHLY and CDR2 as FYNNEI. Trimming pared 8 bases from V and 7 bases from J, leaving 8 bases between. The CDR3 sequence is 11 residues long. CDR3 sequence reads: CASGEGEKLFF. In DNA, the CDR3 is TGTGCCAGCGGGGAGGGTGAAAAACTGTTTTTT.

Details on this clonotype: Given the absence of the conserved phenylalanine or tryptophan at the CDR3 end, a read error is likely. No DNA is shown, since the ends of the CDR3 on it are uncertain; the CDR3 is the one TCRdb lists. The V and J genes are TRBV10-3 and TRBJ2-6; the listed D gene, TRBD1, was not tested against the DNA. CDR1 ENHRY and CDR2 SYGVKD come from the germline V gene. The CDR3 is 8 amino acids in total, end residues counted. CDR3 sequence: CAISPGDG.

Only a few counts were recorded for this clonotype. The J gene is TRBJ2-2, the V gene TRBV5-1; D possibly matches TRBD1 or TRBD2 (5 bases each). There are 15 residues in the CDR3. The germline CDR1 and CDR2 sequences are SGHRS and YFSETQ. The germline V and J ends were trimmed by 7 bases and 3 bases, with 16 bases remaining between them. This chain's CDR3 is CASSLTGLYTGELFF. The CDR3 nucleotides are TGCGCCAGCTCCTTAACGGGGCTTTACACCGGGGAGCTGTTTTTT.

The chain has TRBV7-2 and TRBJ2-7; D perhaps matches TRBD1 (5 bases). CDR1 and CDR2 from the germline V gene are SGHTA and FQGNSA. V dropped 3 bases and J dropped 4 bases, with 13 bases sitting between them. This CDR3 is 14 amino acids long. CDR3 protein: CASSLSMQGYEQYF. In nucleotides, the CDR3 is TGTGCCAGCAGCTTGTCAATGCAGGGATACGAGCAGTACTTC.

This clonotype showed up many times. J is TRBJ1-1 and V is TRBV12-3 or TRBV12-4; D not resolved. The CDR3 runs 13 residues. V was cut by 4 bases and J by 0 bases, with 6 bases left in between. The chain's CDR3 is CASSSNLNTEAFF. In nucleotides, the CDR3 is TGTGCCAGCAGTTCCAATCTGAACACTGAAGCTTTCTTT.

The chain uses TRBV10-3 and TRBJ2-7, with D unresolved. The CDR3 has 13 amino acids. The V and J ends lost 5 bases and 5 bases respectively, with 13 bases between them. Germline-derived CDR1 and CDR2 are ENHRY and SYGVKD. CDR3 region: CAISRVVFHEQYF. The CDR3, as DNA: TGTGCCATCAGTCGAGTAGTCTTCCACGAGCAGTACTTC.

V and J are TRBV12-3 or TRBV12-4 and TRBJ1-3; D is undetermined. Trimming removed 0 bases at V and 0 bases at J, with 6 bases between. This CDR3 spans 15 amino acids. In DNA form, the CDR3 reads TGTGCCAGCAGTTTAGCGCGGAGCTCTGGAAACACCATATATTTT. This gives the protein CASSLARSSGNTIYF.

This clonotype appeared a single time. The genes are TRBV6-5 and TRBJ2-5; D perhaps matches TRBD2 (7 bases). Germline assignment: CDR1 MNHEY and CDR2 SVGAGI. V was clipped by 0 bases and J by 5 bases, with 13 bases between them. The CDR3 is made up of 15 amino acids. CDR3 DNA: TGTGCCAGCAGTTACTCGGGCGGGGGCTCGGAGACCCAGTACTTC. This codes for CASSYSGGGSETQYF.

This rearrangement joins TRBV10-3 to TRBJ2-2; tentative D call: TRBD1 (6 bases). CDR1 ENHRY and CDR2 SYGVKD come from the germline V gene. V dropped 4 bases and J dropped 7 bases, with 10 bases sitting between them. This CDR3 has 13 amino acids. The CDR3 is CAISGRGSGELFF. Written as DNA, the CDR3 is TGTGCCATCAGTGGCAGGGGCAGCGGGGAGCTGTTTTTT.

This clonotype was detected only once. The chain employs TRBV7-9 and TRBJ2-5; the match to TRBD2 covers 7 bases. Germline V gives CDR1 SEHNR, CDR2 FQNEAQ (reference sequence). Trimming cost V 4 bases and J 5 bases; bases outside gene matches: 13. This CDR3 has 16 amino acids. The CDR3, as DNA: TGTGCCAGCAGCTCCCCTCTTGGCGGGAGTCGGGAGACCCAGTACTTC. Translated: CASSSPLGGSRETQYF. Full variable domain (outside the CDR3, taken from reference TRBV7-9 and TRBJ2-5): DTGVSQNPRHKITKRGQNVTFRCDPISEHNRLYWYRQTLGQGPEFLTYFQNEAQLEKSRLLSDRFSAERPKGSFSTLEIQRTEQGDSAMYLCASSSPLGGSRETQYFGPGTRLLVL.

This clonotype was found many times. The chain joins TRBV6-1 to TRBJ1-6, with no clear D. The length of the CDR3 is 9 residues. The germline V and J ends were trimmed by 6 bases and 17 bases, with 8 bases remaining between them. Germline V CDR1 and CDR2: MNHNS, SASEGT. In DNA, the CDR3 is TGTGCCAGCAGCTTCCCGTTCCACTTT. Encoded protein: CASSFPFHF.

This clonotype has at least ten counts. The CDR3 sequence is CASSYSGTGLETQYF. The CDR3 DNA reads as TGTGCCAGCAGTTACTCGGGAACAGGGTTAGAGACCCAGTACTTC. The V and J genes are TRBV6-5 and TRBJ2-5; a weak D match, TRBD1 (6 bases). The length of the CDR3 is 15 residues. Germline V gene lookup returns CDR1 MNHEY and CDR2 SVGAGI. Deletions cut 0 bases from V and 4 bases from J, with 12 bases between.

This clonotype was picked up a small number of times. This sequence joins TRBV12-3 or TRBV12-4 and TRBJ1-2; TRBD1 matches 7 bases. V was clipped by 1 base and J by 7 bases; unmatched bases: 6. The CDR3 covers 14 residues. This chain's CDR3 is CASSLGTGEIGYTF. In DNA form, the CDR3 reads TGTGCCAGCAGTTTAGGGACAGGCGAGATTGGCTACACCTTC.

This clonotype was detected a few times. The chain combines TRBV19 with TRBJ1-2; D not certain. The germline CDR1 and CDR2 sequences are LNHDA and SQIVND (reference sequence). V was pared by 10 bases and J by 3 bases, with 12 bases between. The CDR3 consists of 12 residues. The CDR3 protein is CATTALHYGYTF. CDR3 in DNA: TGTGCCACGACCGCTCTCCACTATGGCTACACCTTC.